This T cell receptor (beta chain) stems from a study of blood T cell repertoires in COVID-19. This table comes from immunoSEQ multiplex PCR, and its TCRdb copy is limited to in-frame clones, with some not included. In the table there are about 400,000 clones, approximately 89% of which are singletons. Germline CDR1 and CDR2: GTSNPN and SVGIG (reference sequence). CDR3 length: 15 residues. Losses at the gene ends were 5 bases for V and 0 bases for J; bases not matched to a gene: 6. The source of this sequence is a woman aged 25 to 45 who had recovered from COVID-19. This chain connects TRBV30 to TRBJ1-3; 8 bases fit TRBD1. The sample consisted of PBMCs or T cells enriched from blood (not recorded which). CDR3 coding DNA: TGTGCCTGGGATGGACAGGGCAACTCTGGAAACACCATATATTTT. It yields the protein CAWDGQGNSGNTIYF. Combining the CDR3 with reference TRBV30 and TRBJ1-3 gives the whole variable domain SQTIHQWPATLVQPVGSPLSLECTVEGTSNPNLYWYRQAAGRGLQLLFYSVGIGQISSEVPQNLSASRPQDRQFILSSKKLLLSDSGFYLCAWDGQGNSGNTIYFGEGSWLTVV.